The text below deals with one TCR beta chain. This entry belongs to a study of cytomegalovirus exposure and HLA in healthy donors. Primers: 60 Vbeta forward and 13 Jbeta reverse. Measured with immunoSEQ multiplex PCR; TCRdb has only the in-frame clones, and not every one. The table has about 82,000 clones, around 10% seen once. Germline values: CDR1 MRHNA, CDR2 SNTAGT. This CDR3 is built from 15 residues. Trimming shortened V by 5 bases and J by 0 bases, and 11 bases separated the two germline ends. The TCR comes from a man aged 55 to 70 in good health and CMV-seropositive. J is TRBJ2-1 and V is TRBV6-4, with a possible D match to TRBD2 (5 bases). The sample comprised PBMCs. The CDR3 DNA reads as TGTGCCAGCAGTTTTTCTAGCAACTCCTACAATGAGCAGTTCTTC. It yields the protein CASSFSSNSYNEQFF.